A selection of T cell receptor beta chains follows, all from one sample in a study of T cell responses to AZD1222 COVID-19 vaccine. Sequencing was performed with immunoSEQ multiplex PCR; in TCRdb, only in-frame clones are kept and a portion is missing. The profile shows about 140,000 clones, around 93% of them singletons. Sequencing used peripheral blood, obtained 28 days after the second AZD1222 dose. The receptors were gathered from an adult who received the AZD1222 COVID-19 vaccine. Both conserved end residues are part of each CDR3. D genes are given only for firm matches. Size is stated for part of the rows, as once, few or many counts, or as a class when the clone is expanded.

v_call: TRBV5-1; clone_size: NA; d_call: NA; j_call: TRBJ2-3; cdr3_aa: CASTSTTSTDTQYF; cdr3_nt: TGCGCCAGCACCTCGACAACTAGCACAGATACGCAGTATTTT
v_call: TRBV27; clone_size: NA; d_call: TRBD1; j_call: TRBJ2-5; cdr3_aa: CASSAARVTGGWETQYF; cdr3_nt: TGTGCCAGCAGTGCCGCCCGTGTGACAGGGGGGTGGGAGACCCAGTACTTC
v_call: TRBV10-1; clone_size: NA; d_call: NA; j_call: TRBJ1-1; cdr3_aa: CASSERIRGTEAFF; cdr3_nt: TGCGCCAGCAGTGAGCGAATACGGGGGACTGAAGCTTTCTTT
v_call: TRBV21-1; clone_size: NA; d_call: NA; j_call: TRBJ1-1; cdr3_aa: CAGLRDRPGF; cdr3_nt: TGTGCCGGCTTACGAGACAGGCCCGGATTT
v_call: TRBV10-3; clone_size: few; d_call: TRBD1; j_call: TRBJ2-7; cdr3_aa: CAISGAGGYEQYF; cdr3_nt: TGTGCCATCAGCGGGGCAGGGGGATACGAGCAGTACTTC
v_call: TRBV29-1; clone_size: once; d_call: NA; j_call: TRBJ2-1; cdr3_aa: CSVEGYSSYNEQFF; cdr3_nt: TGCAGCGTTGAAGGGTACAGCTCCTACAATGAGCAGTTCTTC
v_call: TRBV4-1; clone_size: NA; d_call: TRBD1; j_call: TRBJ2-5; cdr3_aa: CASSQDRRTRGPQETQYF; cdr3_nt: TGCGCCAGCAGCCAAGACAGAAGAACCAGGGGGCCCCAAGAGACCCAGTACTTC
v_call: TRBV10-3; clone_size: NA; d_call: TRBD2; j_call: TRBJ2-3; cdr3_aa: CAISSISGSATDTQYF; cdr3_nt: TGTGCCATCAGTTCCATTAGCGGGAGCGCCACAGATACGCAGTATTTT
v_call: TRBV28; clone_size: NA; d_call: NA; j_call: TRBJ2-1; cdr3_aa: CASSSPAGLRFEQFF; cdr3_nt: TGTGCCAGCAGTTCCCCGGCGGGATTGCGTTTTGAGCAGTTCTTC
v_call: TRBV28; clone_size: NA; d_call: NA; j_call: TRBJ1-4; cdr3_aa: CASSTTNEKLFF; cdr3_nt: TGTGCCAGCAGTACAACTAATGAAAAACTGTTTTTT
v_call: TRBV19; clone_size: NA; d_call: TRBD1; j_call: TRBJ2-7; cdr3_aa: CASSQKRDRAYEQYF; cdr3_nt: TGTGCCAGTAGCCAAAAGCGTGACAGGGCCTACGAGCAGTACTTC
v_call: TRBV7-2; clone_size: NA; d_call: TRBD1; j_call: TRBJ1-6; cdr3_aa: CASSLEQGGSPLHF; cdr3_nt: TGTGCCAGCAGCTTAGAACAGGGGGGTTCACCCCTCCACTTT
v_call: TRBV5-1; clone_size: NA; d_call: NA; j_call: TRBJ2-2; cdr3_aa: CASSKTLSAGELFF; cdr3_nt: TGCGCCAGCAGCAAGACTCTCTCCGCCGGGGAGCTGTTTTTT
v_call: TRBV4-1; clone_size: NA; d_call: TRBD2; j_call: TRBJ2-1; cdr3_aa: CASSQGLAGVRFF; cdr3_nt: TGCGCCAGCAGCCAAGGACTAGCGGGAGTGCGGTTCTTC
v_call: TRBV4-3; clone_size: NA; d_call: TRBD1; j_call: TRBJ2-1; cdr3_aa: CASSQDKPYRGRVGSSYNEQFF; cdr3_nt: TGCGCCAGCAGCCAAGATAAACCCTACAGGGGGCGGGTCGGGAGCTCCTACAATGAGCAGTTCTTC
v_call: TRBV6-1; clone_size: few; d_call: NA; j_call: TRBJ2-4; cdr3_aa: CASSELAKNIQYF; cdr3_nt: TGTGCCAGCAGTGAACTAGCCAAAAACATTCAGTACTTC